The 29 T cell receptor beta chains in this list originate from one sample, sequenced in a study of cytomegalovirus exposure and HLA in healthy donors (dated by TCRdb to about 2017). Libraries were constructed by the immunoSEQ multiplex PCR assay. The multiplex PCR relied on a mix of 60 forward primers for TCR Vbeta segments and 13 reverse primers for TCR Jbeta segments. The source is immuneACCESS, and TCRdb retained only in-frame sequences with V and J called. Part of the clones is not carried over; for the studies checked, unresolved V genes explain less than half of this, and the remainder is unexplained. The sample table includes tens of thousands of clones. Approximately 7% of the sample comes from the top ten. Sample: PBMCs. The receptors originated from a woman between 40 and 50 years old in good health and CMV-seronegative.

To note about this clone: The junction does not match germline at one end; this may be a read error. V gene TRBV25-1 combines with J gene TRBJ2-3; 8 bases are shared with TRBD2. Germline V gives CDR1 MGHDK, CDR2 SYGVNS. The CDR3 consists of 14 residues. The CDR3 loop is CASSEGLATDKQYF. In DNA, the CDR3 is TGTGCCAGCAGTGAAGGACTAGCCACAGATAAGCAGTATTTT.

The chain employs TRBV7-9 and TRBJ1-1, with TRBD1 matching 8 bases. Germline assignment: CDR1 SEHNR and CDR2 FQNEAQ (reference sequence). V trimming: 2 bases; J trimming: 1 base; junction bases outside the gene matches: 6. The CDR3 is 16 residues long. The CDR3 DNA follows: TGTGCCAGCAGCTTAAGAACAGGGGGGCCGAACACTGAAGCTTTCTTT. Translating gives CASSLRTGGPNTEAFF.

V and J are TRBV5-6 and TRBJ1-4; TRBD1 agrees at 11 bases. V lost 0 bases and J lost 7; bases outside the gene matches: 2. The CDR3 is 15 residues long. Germline-derived CDR1 and CDR2 are SGHDT and YYEEEE. The CDR3 is CASSLVGQGGEKLFF. The CDR3 DNA reads as TGTGCCAGCAGCTTGGTGGGACAGGGGGGTGAAAAACTGTTTTTT.

The chain recombines TRBV30 with TRBJ2-3, with 7 bases lining up with TRBD1. Germline trimming cut 2 bases from V and 1 base from J; bases unmatched to any gene: 6. Germline V gene lookup returns CDR1 GTSNPN and CDR2 SVGIG (reference sequence). The CDR3 runs to 15 residues. CDR3 amino acids: CAWSKGQSGTDTQYF. In nucleotides, the CDR3 is TGTGCCTGGAGTAAGGGACAGTCAGGCACAGATACGCAGTATTTT.

The chain joins TRBV6-5 to TRBJ2-7; 11 bases map to TRBD2. The CDR3 is made up of 14 amino acids. The trim removed 5 bases at V and 6 bases at J, leaving 6 bases unmatched. Germline V CDR1 and CDR2: MNHEY, SVGAGI. For the CDR3, the DNA is TGTGCCAGCAGTGGACCACTAGCGGGAGCCGAGCAGTACTTC. Its protein is CASSGPLAGAEQYF.

The rearrangement uses TRBV29-1 and TRBJ1-2; 8 nucleotides line up with TRBD1. The trim removed 6 bases at V and 8 bases at J, leaving 8 bases unmatched. Germline lookup yields CDR1 SQVTM and CDR2 ANQGSEA. This CDR3 contains 12 residues. In DNA, the CDR3 is TGCAGCGTCGCAACAGGGGGGGGAGGCTACACCTTC. Its protein is CSVATGGGGYTF.

This chain links TRBV28 with TRBJ2-2, with TRBD2 identical over 8 bases. The V and J ends lost 3 bases and 3 bases, in that order; junction bases with no gene match: 3. The CDR3 has 15 amino acids. Germline CDR1 and CDR2: MDHEN and SYDVKM. The DNA for the CDR3 is TGTGCCAGCAGTTTCATACTAGCGGACACCGGGGAGCTGTTTTTT. This sequence encodes CASSFILADTGELFF.

The chain links TRBV6-5 to TRBJ2-2; D not resolved. CDR3 length: 14 residues. The germline V gene has CDR1 MNHEY and CDR2 SVGAGI. Trimming left V 0 bases short and J 6 bases short, with 8 bases between. The CDR3 nucleotides read TGTGCCAGCAGTTACTCGATTGCGGCCGGGGAGCTGTTTTTT. Amino acids: CASSYSIAAGELFF.

A word on this clone: The junction departs from germline at one end; a sequencing error may be responsible. The chain couples TRBV6-5 to TRBJ1-1, with D maybe TRBD1 (6 bases). In germline, CDR1 is MNHEY, CDR2 SVGAGI. The CDR3 length is 14 residues. The chain's CDR3 is CASSYGQLNTEDFF. DNA for the CDR3: TGTGCCAGCAGTTATGGACAGCTGAACACTGAAGATTTCTTT.

The rearrangement links TRBV7-6 to TRBJ2-1; 11 nucleotides match TRBD2. Losses at the gene ends were 1 base for V and 6 bases for J; bases not matched to a gene: 5. Germline V CDR1 and CDR2: SGHVS, FNYEAQ. This CDR3 has 16 amino acids. CDR3 amino acids: CASSLGSGGGINEQFF. CDR3 coding DNA: TGTGCCAGCAGCTTAGGTAGCGGGGGGGGCATCAATGAGCAGTTCTTC.

The V and J genes are TRBV18 and TRBJ2-1; D perhaps matches TRBD2 (6 bases). The CDR3 loop spans 13 amino acids. V gave up 8 bases and J gave up 2 bases, with 10 bases separating them. From germline, CDR1 is KGHSH and CDR2 LQKENI. The CDR3 loop is CASMGGPYNEQFF. The DNA for the CDR3 is TGTGCCAGCATGGGGGGACCCTACAATGAGCAGTTCTTC.

CDR3 nucleotide sequence: TGTGCCAGCTCACCATTGAGGGGGCAAGGAACTGAAGCTTTCTTT. It encodes CASSPLRGQGTEAFF. The V call is TRBV18, the J call TRBJ1-1, with 7 bases lining up with TRBD1. From germline, CDR1 is KGHSH and CDR2 LQKENI. This CDR3 spans 15 amino acids. Trimming cost V 2 bases and J 5 bases; bases outside gene matches: 8.

The chain carries TRBV28 and TRBJ1-2, with D possibly matching TRBD1 (6 bases). This CDR3 is 17 amino acids long. V was shortened by 2 bases and J by 6 bases, with 22 bases between the two germline ends. In germline, CDR1 is MDHEN, CDR2 SYDVKM. The CDR3 spells CASSLSTRAGAYHGYTF. In DNA, the CDR3 is TGTGCCAGCAGTTTAAGTACTAGGGCGGGGGCATACCATGGCTACACCTTC.

This chain joins TRBV5-1 and TRBJ1-4; TRBD1 might be the D (6 bases). The germline V gene has CDR1 SGHRS and CDR2 YFSETQ. The V and J ends lost 4 bases and 0 bases respectively, with 10 bases between them. The CDR3 contains 15 residues. The DNA of the CDR3 is TGCGCCAGCAGCCCGGACAGAGCAACTAATGAAAAACTGTTTTTT. As protein: CASSPDRATNEKLFF.

The V call is TRBV28, the J call TRBJ1-4; D call uncertain. Germline V gene data show CDR1 as MDHEN and CDR2 as SYDVKM. This CDR3 is 12 amino acids long. Between the trimmed V and J ends, which lost 3 bases and 8 bases, there was a span of 7 bases. CDR3 sequence: CASSLREEKLFF. CDR3 coding DNA: TGTGCCAGCAGTTTGAGGGAAGAAAAACTGTTTTTT.

This chain uses TRBV7-2 with TRBJ1-2; TRBD1 matches 10 bases. From germline, CDR1 is SGHTA and CDR2 FQGNSA. V was clipped by 5 bases and J by 6 bases; unmatched bases: 9. The CDR3 covers 15 residues. CDR3 region: CASSQLLDRGNGYTF. The CDR3 DNA is TGTGCCAGCAGCCAGTTGTTGGACAGGGGGAATGGCTACACCTTC.

The chain recombines TRBV6-5 with TRBJ2-7, with D possibly TRBD1 on 6 matching bases. The CDR3 loop spans 15 amino acids. Germline V gene sequence: CDR1 MNHEY, CDR2 SVGAGI. Trimming took off 1 base at V and 2 bases at J, with 12 bases between the two ends. The CDR3 loop is CASSYYPGTTYEQYF. DNA for the CDR3: TGTGCCAGCAGTTACTACCCCGGGACAACCTACGAGCAGTACTTC.

The J gene is TRBJ2-4, the V gene TRBV9; TRBD1 matches 8 bases. Per germline, CDR1 SGDLS and CDR2 YYNGEE. The V gene end was trimmed by 0 bases and the J gene end by 8 bases; junction bases not matched to a gene: 7. The CDR3 consists of 15 residues. The CDR3 sequence: CASSVGQGWGYIQYF. The CDR3 nucleotides are TGTGCCAGCAGCGTAGGACAGGGGTGGGGATACATTCAGTACTTC.

The chain combines TRBV18 with TRBJ1-1; TRBD1 matches at 7 bases. With 4 bases clipped from V and 7 bases from J, the junction kept 12 bases outside the gene matches. Germline CDR1 reads KGHSH; CDR2 reads LQKENI. This CDR3 spans 15 amino acids. The CDR3 DNA is TGTGCCAGCTCACAAAACCCGACAGGGTCAGGTGAAGCTTTCTTT. Protein: CASSQNPTGSGEAFF.

This chain joins TRBV6-1 and TRBJ1-3; no definite D call. The V gene lost 3 bases and the J gene lost 5 bases, with 11 bases spanning the gap. Germline V gene data show CDR1 as MNHNS and CDR2 as SASEGT. The CDR3 is made up of 14 amino acids. CDR3 amino acids: CASSEQDRRNTIYF. CDR3 nucleotide sequence: TGTGCCAGCAGTGAGCAGGATCGCAGAAACACCATATATTTT.

The V gene is TRBV7-3, the J gene TRBJ2-7; D possibly corresponds to TRBD1 (6 bases). Trimming took off 0 bases at V and 2 bases at J, with 14 bases between the two ends. CDR3 length: 16 amino acids. Germline V gene sequence: CDR1 SGHTA, CDR2 FQGTGA. Here the CDR3 DNA reads TGTGCCAGCAGCTTAACGGGTGGGACATCGGCCTACGAGCAGTACTTC. It translates to CASSLTGGTSAYEQYF.

V and J are TRBV2 and TRBJ1-2; D is ambiguous. V lost 4 bases to trimming and J lost 8 bases, with 14 bases between them. Germline loops: CDR1 SNHLY, CDR2 FYNNEI. This CDR3 has 13 amino acids. The CDR3 spells CASSGLAGDGYTF. The CDR3 region has the DNA TGTGCCAGCAGTGGGTTGGCAGGCGACGGCTACACCTTC.

The chain employs TRBV6-5 and TRBJ2-7; D is possibly TRBD1 (6 bases). The length of the CDR3 is 16 residues. CDR1 MNHEY and CDR2 SVGAGI come from the germline V gene. V was cut by 0 bases and J by 6 bases, with 18 bases left in between. CDR3 coding DNA: TGTGCCAGCAGTTACTCCCCAGGGGTTAGAGTCGGCGAGCAGTACTTC. Residues: CASSYSPGVRVGEQYF.

J is TRBJ1-2 and V is TRBV14; TRBD1 agrees at 10 bases. V lost 0 bases and J lost 2; bases outside the gene matches: 18. The CDR3 contains 21 residues. Germline loops: CDR1 SGHDN, CDR2 FVKESK. The CDR3 protein is CASSQEPARRGQGSPNYGYTF. Here the CDR3 DNA reads TGTGCCAGCAGCCAAGAACCGGCCCGTAGGGGACAGGGGTCCCCCAACTATGGCTACACCTTC.

V usage is TRBV19 and J usage is TRBJ1-2; D call uncertain. Germline V gives CDR1 LNHDA, CDR2 SQIVND (reference sequence). The CDR3 has 11 amino acids. Trimming removed 8 bases from V and 2 bases from J, with 6 bases in between. The CDR3 bases are TGTGCCAGTGAGGAGAACTATGGCTACACCTTC. This sequence encodes CASEENYGYTF.

This rearrangement joins TRBV5-6 to TRBJ2-1; D unclear. Germline CDR1 is SGHDT and CDR2 is YYEEEE. This CDR3 is 17 amino acids long. V dropped 0 bases and J dropped 0 bases, with 13 bases sitting between them. CDR3 in amino acids: CASSLVAFLSSYNEQFF. DNA of the CDR3: TGTGCCAGCAGCTTGGTAGCATTTCTTAGCTCCTACAATGAGCAGTTCTTC.

This sequence joins TRBV2 and TRBJ1-5, with no clear D. Germline lookup yields CDR1 SNHLY and CDR2 FYNNEI. The V gene lost 8 bases and the J gene lost 0 bases, with 8 bases spanning the gap. The CDR3 loop spans 13 amino acids. The CDR3 DNA reads as TGTGCCAGCGAATCCGGTAGCAATCAGCCCCAGCATTTT. It is translated as CASESGSNQPQHF.

The chain is built from TRBV30 and TRBJ2-5; TRBD1 matches at 8 bases. The CDR3 loop spans 14 amino acids. After removal of 5 bases from V and 3 bases from J, the junction contained 8 bases not matched to a gene. Germline V gene data show CDR1 as GTSNPN and CDR2 as SVGIG (reference sequence). The CDR3 loop reads CAWWPGQGEETQYF. The CDR3 DNA reads as TGTGCCTGGTGGCCCGGACAGGGAGAAGAGACCCAGTACTTC.

This chain joins TRBV6-5 and TRBJ1-2, with 8 bases that match TRBD1. Germline V gives CDR1 MNHEY, CDR2 SVGAGI. Trimming at V came to 6 bases and at J to 4 bases, leaving 10 bases not matched to a gene. The CDR3 covers 15 residues. CDR3 residues: CASSRGQGTFYGYTF. As DNA, the CDR3 is TGTGCCAGCAGCCGCGGACAGGGAACCTTCTATGGCTACACCTTC.